The table lists the clone carrying this TCR beta chain with many counts. The antigen is unknown. This sample is part of a study of T cells after yellow fever vaccination. Study information: Fractions with few cells were prepared using SMART-Seq v4 Ultra Low Input.

The TCR cDNA carried a universal primer site and UMIs from 5'RACE template switching. TCRdb itself ran the 5' RACE reads through MiXCR, one entry per CDR3 protein. The sample consists of about 180,000 distinct CDR3 sequences, approximately 6.2% of them appearing once. V gave up 5 bases and J gave up 5 bases, with 9 bases separating them. CDR3 size: 13 residues. The germline CDR1 and CDR2 sequences are SGHTA and FQGTGA. General study results and limits: Post-booster repertoires contained most primary-vaccination clones again (roughly 96% CD4, around 89% CD8). Abundant clonotypes from the bulk population could contaminate FACS-sorted repertoires.

The sequence was obtained from a man in his late teens or twenties who received the YFV17D yellow fever vaccine. The chain uses TRBV7-3 and TRBJ2-2, with D hard to call. Sequenced material: CD4+ T cells sorted from PBMCs, taken on the day of the first yellow fever vaccination. The CDR3 nucleotides read TGTGCCAGCAGCAGAGACGAGACCGGGGAGCTGTTTTTT. Encoded protein: CASSRDETGELFF. The full variable domain, rest sourced from reference TRBV7-3 and TRBJ2-2, is GAGVSQTPSNKVTEKGKYVELRCDPISGHTALYWYRQSLGQGPEFLIYFQGTGAADDSGLPNDRFFAVRPEGSVSTLKIQRTERGDSAVYLCASSRDETGELFFGEGSRLTVL.